This TCR beta chain emerged from a study of long-term antiretroviral therapy in people with HIV. Study outcomes and limitations: Before ART, certain clones expanded, and these dominated the repertoire at all time points. An increase in diversity followed ART, yet levels stayed below transplant donor controls. Collection of the blood took place between about 2004 and 2017. The ART regimens in use then may have been less effective than current ones.

V lost 6 bases, J lost 1 base, and 6 bases lay in between. CDR3 length: 11 amino acids. Germline lookup yields CDR1 DFQATT and CDR2 SNEGSKA (reference sequence). The authors ran the immunoSEQ assay, v3.0, at survey level. Generated by immunoSEQ multiplex PCR, the TCRdb table keeps only in-frame clones and is missing some. In the table there are about 24,000 clones, roughly 96% of which are singletons. Comments on this clone: Its antigen is unknown.

V is TRBV20-1 and J is TRBJ1-1; D gene unclear. Sequenced here: unsorted PBMCs, sampled 4.8 to 5 years after starting antiretroviral therapy. This sequence was found in a woman in her forties or fifties with HIV. CDR3 region: CSAPGNTEAFF. The CDR3, as DNA: TGCAGTGCCCCGGGGAACACTGAAGCTTTCTTT.